One sample yielded the 8 T cell receptor beta chains listed below, sequenced in a study of graft-versus-host responses after intestinal transplantation. Sequencing used immunoSEQ multiplex PCR; TCRdb keeps in-frame clones, though not all of them. The sample has about 51,000 clones, more than 70% seen once. No cognate antigen is known for these TCRs. The sample in question was unstimulated CD4+ T cells sorted from spleen or lymph node cells, obtained before transplant. The receptors here all came from a human donor who was the organ donor for an intestinal transplant.

The V and J genes are TRBV5-4 and TRBJ2-7; 13 bases map to TRBD2. This CDR3 has 16 amino acids. Unmatched junction bases numbered 3, after V lost 0 bases and J lost 3 bases. Germline CDR1 SGHNT, CDR2 YYREEE (reference sequence). This chain's CDR3 is CASSLEGLAGVYEQYF. The CDR3 DNA sequence: TGTGCCAGCAGCTTGGAAGGACTAGCGGGAGTCTACGAGCAGTACTTC.

V gene TRBV28 combines with J gene TRBJ2-5; the match to TRBD2 covers 9 bases. The germline CDR1 and CDR2 sequences are MDHEN and SYDVKM. J gave up 4 bases and V 1 base, and 4 bases lay outside the gene matches. This CDR3 region has 15 residues. The chain's CDR3 is CASSLSPLAGETQYF. The CDR3 region has the DNA TGTGCCAGCAGTTTATCCCCACTAGCGGGAGAGACCCAGTACTTC.

The chain uses TRBV5-4 and TRBJ2-1; 8 bases are a match to TRBD1. From germline, CDR1 is SGHNT and CDR2 YYREEE (reference sequence). The CDR3 contains 17 residues. Losses at the gene ends were 0 bases for V and 3 bases for J; bases not matched to a gene: 8. CDR3 coding DNA: TGTGCCAGCAGCTTGGACTTGGGGACAGGCCTCTACAATGAGCAGTTCTTC. As protein: CASSLDLGTGLYNEQFF.

The table lists this clone with a count of one. The V and J genes are TRBV7-2 and TRBJ1-3, with TRBD1 as a possible D gene (5 bases). Germline values: CDR1 SGHTA, CDR2 FQGNSA. The CDR3 contains 14 residues. V was shortened by 8 bases and J by 6 bases, with 17 bases between the two germline ends. The DNA of the CDR3 is TGTGCCAGCTCCCCGACGGGGGGGACAAACACCATATATTTT. Residues: CASSPTGGTNTIYF.

V gene TRBV15 combines with J gene TRBJ2-3; 12 positions agree with TRBD2. Germline assignment: CDR1 LNHNV and CDR2 YYDKDF (reference sequence). The J segment lost 4 bases and the V segment lost 0 bases, leaving 8 bases of the junction unmatched. The length of the CDR3 is 18 residues. CDR3 in amino acids: CATSRDLAGGPVPDTQYF. Here the CDR3 DNA reads TGTGCCACCAGCAGAGACCTAGCGGGAGGGCCTGTCCCAGATACGCAGTATTTT.

V and J are TRBV18 and TRBJ1-4; 8 bases map to TRBD1. Germline assignment: CDR1 KGHSH and CDR2 LQKENI. The V and J ends lost 5 bases and 7 bases, in that order; junction bases with no gene match: 15. The length of the CDR3 is 17 residues. CDR3 amino acids: CASSTRSRTGRGEKLFF. DNA of the CDR3: TGTGCCAGCTCAACCCGATCCCGGACAGGGAGAGGTGAAAAACTGTTTTTT.

This clone was observed a few times. The chain couples TRBV11-3 to TRBJ2-1, with 10 bases that match TRBD1. Looked up from germline, CDR1 is SGHNT and CDR2 is YENEEA. The CDR3 length is 15 residues. V shed 2 bases, J shed 5 bases, and the junction held 3 bases outside the gene matches. CDR3 in amino acids: CASSLRQGADNEQFF. As DNA, the CDR3 is TGTGCCAGCAGCTTAAGACAGGGGGCGGACAATGAGCAGTTCTTC.

The rearrangement uses TRBV4-2 and TRBJ1-4; unclear D gene. Per the germline V gene, CDR1 is LGHNA and CDR2 is YNFKEQ. The CDR3 totals 16 residues. Trimming left V 1 base short and J 7 bases short, with 16 bases between. CDR3 in amino acids: CASSQAGFGGGEKLFF. The CDR3, as DNA: TGTGCCAGCAGCCAAGCCGGTTTCGGAGGCGGTGAAAAACTGTTTTTT.